Below are 31 T cell receptor beta chains sequenced from a single sample in a study of a mutant IDH1 vaccine in newly diagnosed glioma. The time point is: week 47, end of study. Alongside topical imiquimod, each dose of vaccine comprised 300 ug of mutant IDH1 20-mer peptide. These receptors' antigens are unknown. Clones were sequenced by immunoSEQ multiplex PCR, and TCRdb holds only the in-frame ones, with some missing. The sample contains around 84,000 clones, roughly 77% of which appear only once. The sequencing used PBMCs, collected from a glioma patient whose treatment included an IDH1 peptide vaccine. Receptors were obtained from a man aged 35 to 55 with glioma.

The rearrangement joins TRBV18 to TRBJ1-1; TRBD1 might be the D (5 bases). The CDR3 sequence is 15 residues long. CDR1 is KGHSH and CDR2 is LQKENI in the germline V gene. V lost 0 bases and J 0 bases, leaving 8 bases between the germline ends. CDR3 region: CASSPPRGMNTEAFF. DNA for the CDR3: TGTGCCAGCTCACCACCGAGGGGTATGAACACTGAAGCTTTCTTT.

The chain recombines TRBV10-2 with TRBJ2-1; TRBD2 aligns across 10 bases. The CDR3 spans 16 residues. With 6 bases clipped from V and 4 bases from J, the junction kept 9 bases outside the gene matches. The germline CDR1 and CDR2 sequences are WSHSY and SAAADI. CDR3 DNA: TGCGCCAGCAGCCTGCCGGGACTAGCGTATTACAATGAGCAGTTCTTC. This encodes CASSLPGLAYYNEQFF.

The gene calls are TRBV23-1 and TRBJ2-7, with D maybe TRBD2 (5 bases). TRBV23-1 is an ORF, and what it does is uncertain. Trimming pared 3 bases from V and 5 bases from J, leaving 23 bases between. The CDR3 has 17 residues. In DNA, the CDR3 is TGCGCCAGCAGTCAGACTATGCCACATACCTCTTTCGACGAGCAGTACTTC. Amino acids: CASSQTMPHTSFDEQYF.

The table lists this clone with a few counts. V usage is TRBV7-9 and J usage is TRBJ1-1, with TRBD1 identical over 10 bases. The CDR3 has 15 amino acids. Germline values: CDR1 SEHNR, CDR2 FQNEAQ (reference sequence). Trimming took 5 bases from V and 3 from J; bases not matched to a gene: 6. CDR3 in DNA: TGTGCCAGCAGCGACCGGGACAGGGGTGACACTGAAGCTTTCTTT. Translating gives CASSDRDRGDTEAFF.

The chain has TRBV5-6 and TRBJ1-1; 10 bases match TRBD1. CDR1 SGHDT and CDR2 YYEEEE come from the germline V gene. The length of the CDR3 is 16 residues. V gave up 3 bases and J gave up 9 bases; unmatched junction bases: 14. In DNA form, the CDR3 reads TGTGCCAGCAGCTCTCAACCCCGGGACAGGGGTGAGAAAGCTTTCTTT. Translation gives CASSSQPRDRGEKAFF.

The chain combines TRBV6-1 with TRBJ1-2; 7 bases fit TRBD1. This CDR3 has 14 residues. V was pared by 2 bases and J by 4 bases, with 4 bases of the junction left unmatched. CDR1 is MNHNS, CDR2 SASEGT, per germline. CDR3 residues: CASSEIRTGYGYTF. Written as DNA, the CDR3 is TGTGCCAGCAGTGAAATTAGGACAGGCTATGGCTACACCTTC.

CDR3 sequence (DNA): TGTGCCGCAAAAGGGTGGCAGGCAGATACGCAGTATTTT. Translated: CAAKGWQADTQYF. The chain has TRBV27 and TRBJ2-3; D is undetermined. Trimming pared 11 bases from V and 4 bases from J, leaving 16 bases between. This CDR3 spans 13 amino acids. From germline, CDR1 is MNHEY and CDR2 SMNVEV (reference sequence).

This chain joins TRBV5-1 and TRBJ2-2; 8 bases line up with TRBD2. Trimming took 0 bases from V and 3 from J; bases not matched to a gene: 4. This CDR3 has 16 residues. Germline V gene data show CDR1 as SGHRS and CDR2 as YFSETQ. This chain's CDR3 is CASSLVAGSDTGELFF. The DNA of the CDR3 is TGCGCCAGCAGCTTGGTAGCGGGGTCGGACACCGGGGAGCTGTTTTTT.

This clone occurred once. The V gene is TRBV18, the J gene TRBJ2-1, with D maybe TRBD2 (6 bases). Germline CDR1 KGHSH, CDR2 LQKENI. This CDR3 is 16 amino acids long. V lost 3 bases and J 4 bases, leaving 16 bases between the germline ends. The CDR3 DNA sequence: TGTGCCAGCTCACCCGGGACTCAAATATTTTACAATGAGCAGTTCTTC. As protein: CASSPGTQIFYNEQFF.

The chain links TRBV19 to TRBJ2-3; tentative D call: TRBD2 (5 bases). V was shortened by 6 bases and J by 1 base, with 5 bases between the two germline ends. This CDR3 spans 12 amino acids. The V gene's germline CDR1 is LNHDA and CDR2 SQIVND (reference sequence). The CDR3 sequence is CASRRGTDTQYF. CDR3 bases: TGTGCCAGTAGGAGGGGCACAGATACGCAGTATTTT. The full variable domain, with the rest looked up from reference TRBV19 and TRBJ2-3, is DGGITQSPKYLFRKEGQNVTLSCEQNLNHDAMYWYRQDPGQGLRLIYYSQIVNDFQKGDIAEGYSVSREKKESFPLTVTSAQKNPTAFYLCASRRGTDTQYFGPGTRLTVL.

This clone was counted a few times. This sequence joins TRBV5-4 and TRBJ2-7; D ambiguous. Trimming removed 0 bases from V and 3 bases from J, with 1 base in between. The germline V gene has CDR1 SGHNT and CDR2 YYREEE (reference sequence). The CDR3 sequence is 11 residues long. The CDR3 DNA reads TGTGCCAGCAGCTTGGGCTACGAGCAGTACTTC. This translates into CASSLGYEQYF.

The chain is built from TRBV14 and TRBJ2-5; D is unresolved. Germline CDR1 is SGHDN and CDR2 is FVKESK. V was shortened by 0 bases and J by 4 bases, with 12 bases between the two germline ends. The CDR3 covers 15 residues. The CDR3 sequence is CASSQDARWVETQYF. The DNA of the CDR3 is TGTGCCAGCAGCCAAGATGCCCGATGGGTAGAGACCCAGTACTTC.

The gene calls are TRBV6-1 and TRBJ1-1, with D possibly matching TRBD1 (6 bases). CDR1 and CDR2 (germline): MNHNS, SASEGT. CDR3 length equals 14 residues. Trimming removed 6 bases from V and 1 base from J, with 12 bases in between. CDR3 DNA: TGTGCCAGCAGGGCCTCAGGGGAGAACACTGAAGCTTTCTTT. It translates to CASRASGENTEAFF.

A remark on this clone: Other DNA sequences within the sample encode an identical CDR3. CDR3 bases: TGTGCCAGCAGCGTAGGCCAAGGGGCAACTAATGAAAAACTGTTTTTT. Its protein is CASSVGQGATNEKLFF. The rearrangement uses TRBV9 and TRBJ1-4, with TRBD1 as a possible D gene (5 bases). V dropped 0 bases and J dropped 0 bases, with 9 bases sitting between them. CDR1 is SGDLS and CDR2 is YYNGEE in the germline V gene. The CDR3 spans 16 residues.

By sample fraction, this clone is medium-sized. In the same sample, other DNA sequences code for this CDR3. The chain links TRBV15 to TRBJ1-2; D remains unclear. This CDR3 comprises 14 residues. V lost 0 bases and J lost 5, with 10 bases in between. Germline loops: CDR1 LNHNV, CDR2 YYDKDF (reference sequence). CDR3 in amino acids: CATSRDVGGYGYTF. CDR3 nucleotides: TGTGCCACCAGCAGAGATGTGGGTGGATATGGCTACACCTTC. The full variable domain, rest sourced from reference TRBV15 and TRBJ1-2, is DAMVIQNPRYQVTQFGKPVTLSCSQTLNHNVMYWYQQKSSQAPKLLFHYYDKDFNNEADTPDNFQSRRPNTSFCFLDIRSPGLGDTAMYLCATSRDVGGYGYTFGSGTRLTVV.

This clone appeared a few times. This sequence joins TRBV28 and TRBJ2-7; 7 nucleotides agree with TRBD2. With V trimmed by 2 bases and J by 4 bases, 2 bases remained unmatched. This CDR3 comprises 13 residues. Germline CDR1 and CDR2: MDHEN and SYDVKM. CDR3 residues: CASSLERGYEQYF. For the CDR3, the DNA is TGTGCCAGCAGTTTAGAGCGGGGATACGAGCAGTACTTC.

This clone was found a few times. The chain recombines TRBV4-1 with TRBJ1-1; no definite D call. V shed 1 base and J shed 6 bases, with 6 bases lying between them. CDR1 is MGHRA, CDR2 YSYEKL, per germline. CDR3 length equals 12 residues. In DNA form, the CDR3 reads TGCGCCAGCAGCCAAGCAGGAGCTGAAGCTTTCTTT. It yields the protein CASSQAGAEAFF.

This chain uses TRBV9 with TRBJ2-1; 7 positions match TRBD1. The junction had 7 bases not matched to a gene; V was cut back by 3 bases and J by 4 bases. Germline V CDR1 and CDR2: SGDLS, YYNGEE. This CDR3 spans 15 amino acids. CDR3 loop: CASSAFRGPYNEQFF. Here the CDR3 DNA reads TGTGCCAGCAGCGCGTTTAGGGGGCCGTACAATGAGCAGTTCTTC.

This clone was observed once. The rearrangement joins TRBV11-1 to TRBJ2-7, with 8 bases aligning to TRBD2. Trimming at V came to 5 bases and at J to 6 bases, leaving 6 bases not matched to a gene. CDR1 SGHAT and CDR2 FQDESV come from the germline V gene (reference sequence). The CDR3 is made up of 13 amino acids. The DNA for the CDR3 is TGTGCCAGCAGCCAAATTCGGGGGGGCGAGCAGTACTTC. This codes for CASSQIRGGEQYF.

The rearrangement uses TRBV5-4 and TRBJ2-3; TRBD2 matches 12 bases. With 4 bases clipped from V and 6 bases from J, the junction kept 6 bases outside the gene matches. CDR1 SGHNT and CDR2 YYREEE come from the germline V gene (reference sequence). CDR3 length equals 15 residues. As DNA, the CDR3 is TGTGCCAGCAGCCTCCGACTAGCGGGAGCGGATACGCAGTATTTT. Translated: CASSLRLAGADTQYF.

CDR3 sequence (DNA): TGTGCCAGCGCTAGCGGGAGCTCCTACGAGCAGTACTTC. Amino acid sequence: CASASGSSYEQYF. The chain has TRBV9 and TRBJ2-7; 10 nucleotides line up with TRBD2. Trimming took 7 bases from V and 0 from J; bases not matched to a gene: 1. Looked up from germline, CDR1 is SGDLS and CDR2 is YYNGEE. This CDR3 is 13 amino acids long.

This chain joins TRBV5-1 and TRBJ2-7; tentative D call: TRBD1 (6 bases). The CDR3 contains 14 residues. Germline CDR1 SGHRS, CDR2 YFSETQ. V lost 4 bases to trimming and J lost 4 bases, with 15 bases between them. CDR3 DNA sequence: TGCGCCAGCAGCCAATGGACAGAACGGTACGAGCAGTACTTC. Its protein is CASSQWTERYEQYF.

This clone was seen only once. The V and J genes are TRBV14 and TRBJ2-7, with D unresolved. Germline lookup yields CDR1 SGHDN and CDR2 FVKESK. This CDR3 has 12 residues. With 4 bases removed from V and 3 bases from J, the gap between germline ends came to 7 bases. CDR3: CASSPDGYEQYF. CDR3 DNA sequence: TGTGCCAGCAGCCCCGACGGCTACGAGCAGTACTTC.

The chain is built from TRBV30 and TRBJ1-2; 9 nucleotides agree with TRBD1. Per germline, CDR1 GTSNPN and CDR2 SVGIG (reference sequence). The CDR3 extends over 16 amino acids. V was pared by 3 bases and J by 6 bases, with 14 bases of the junction left unmatched. DNA for the CDR3: TGTGCCTGGAGCGATGTCCCGGGACAGGGTAGGCATGGCTACACCTTC. Protein: CAWSDVPGQGRHGYTF.

This chain links TRBV9 with TRBJ2-2; 7 bases align to TRBD2. The CDR3 covers 15 residues. V gave up 0 bases and J gave up 4 bases; unmatched junction bases: 3. From germline, CDR1 is SGDLS and CDR2 YYNGEE. The CDR3 sequence is CASSVDGGSTGELFF. The CDR3 bases are TGTGCCAGCAGCGTAGACGGGGGGAGCACCGGGGAGCTGTTTTTT.

This CDR3 is CSVEGQGATGGNTIYF. As DNA, the CDR3 is TGCAGCGTTGAAGGTCAGGGGGCGACAGGTGGAAACACCATATATTTT. The rearrangement uses TRBV29-1 and TRBJ1-3, with 8 bases that match TRBD1. The V segment lost 1 base and the J segment 3 bases; nucleotides outside the gene matches: 8. In germline, CDR1 is SQVTM, CDR2 ANQGSEA. There are 16 residues in the CDR3.

V and J are TRBV7-2 and TRBJ2-3; D gene uncertain. CDR3 length: 12 residues. V lost 1 base and J lost 9, with 8 bases in between. Germline V gene lookup returns CDR1 SGHTA and CDR2 FQGNSA. CDR3 nucleotide sequence: TGTGCCAGCAGCTTAGTCCCGGGCACGCAGTATTTT. Translated, it gives CASSLVPGTQYF.

V is TRBV18 and J is TRBJ1-5; TRBD1 agrees at 8 bases. Germline V lookup: CDR1 KGHSH, CDR2 LQKENI. This CDR3 contains 16 residues. V was pared by 4 bases and J by 6 bases, with 11 bases of the junction left unmatched. In DNA form, the CDR3 reads TGTGCCAGCTCACTGCTCCAGGGGGCCGGAGGTCAGCCCCAGCATTTT. This translates into CASSLLQGAGGQPQHF.

The rearrangement joins TRBV30 to TRBJ1-4; D ambiguous. Germline assignment: CDR1 GTSNPN and CDR2 SVGIG (reference sequence). This CDR3 is built from 13 residues. V shed 2 bases and J shed 5 bases, with 9 bases lying between them. CDR3 DNA: TGTGCCTGGAGTCCCACACTGAATGAAAAACTGTTTTTT. Residues: CAWSPTLNEKLFF.

This rearrangement joins TRBV27 to TRBJ2-5, with D uncertain. The DNA end is a closer match to TRBJ2-7, so the J assignment may be wrong. Germline V gives CDR1 MNHEY, CDR2 SMNVEV (reference sequence). The CDR3 is 14 residues long. The CDR3, as DNA: TGTGCCAGCAGTCCCGGCCAGGATAACTACGAGCAGTACTTC. Protein product: CASSPGQDNYEQYF.

The rearrangement uses TRBV5-6 and TRBJ2-3, with D possibly TRBD2 on 7 matching bases. With 1 base removed from V and 6 bases from J, the gap between germline ends came to 18 bases. CDR3 size: 16 residues. The germline CDR1 and CDR2 sequences are SGHDT and YYEEEE. The CDR3 DNA is TGTGCCAGCAGCTTGCGGGGGGCCGACCCTTGGGATACGCAGTATTTT. It is translated as CASSLRGADPWDTQYF.